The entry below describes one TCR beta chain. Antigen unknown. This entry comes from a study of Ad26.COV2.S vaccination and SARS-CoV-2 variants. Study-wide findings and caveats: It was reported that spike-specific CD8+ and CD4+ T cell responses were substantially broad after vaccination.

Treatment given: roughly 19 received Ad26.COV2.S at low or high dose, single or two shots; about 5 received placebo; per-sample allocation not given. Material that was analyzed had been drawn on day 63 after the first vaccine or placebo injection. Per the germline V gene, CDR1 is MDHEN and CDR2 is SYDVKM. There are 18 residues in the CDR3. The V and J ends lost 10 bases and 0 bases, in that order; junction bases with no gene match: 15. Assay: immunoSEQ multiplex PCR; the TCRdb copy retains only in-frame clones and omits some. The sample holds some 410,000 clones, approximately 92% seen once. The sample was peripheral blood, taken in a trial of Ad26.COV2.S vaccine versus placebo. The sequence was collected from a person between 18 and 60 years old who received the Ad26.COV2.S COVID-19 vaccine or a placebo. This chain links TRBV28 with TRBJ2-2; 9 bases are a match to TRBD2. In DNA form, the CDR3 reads TGTGCCATCTTGGCGGGGGGGGTAACTTTTTCGAACACCGGGGAGCTGTTTTTT. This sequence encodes CAILAGGVTFSNTGELFF.